This T cell receptor beta chain was recorded in a study of T cells in Graves' hyperthyroidism and ophthalmopathy. Looking at the study overall: Peripheral blood was acquired at first diagnosis, ahead of any therapy whatsoever.

Investigators excluded patients with uncontrolled infection, other autoimmune disease, pregnancy or lactation. Initially, at the first diagnosis of hyperthyroidism and before any ophthalmopathy symptoms, blood was sampled. This clonotype was counted at least ten times. TCR beta CDR3 region amplification was performed from RNA transcripts. TCR CDR3 underwent first-round RT-PCR with the HTBI primer set. Via MiXCR, TCRdb re-called the multiplex PCR reads, giving one row per CDR3 protein. The top ten clones hold about a fifth of a sample with 300,000 to 450,000 distinct CDR3 sequences, roughly 13% of them seen once. The V segment lost 6 bases and the J segment 2 bases; nucleotides outside the gene matches: 10. Per the germline V gene, CDR1 is SGHTA and CDR2 is FQGNSA. This CDR3 has 16 residues.

This TCR derives from a man aged 25-45 years with Graves' hyperthyroidism that later progressed to Graves' ophthalmopathy. V and J are TRBV7-2 and TRBJ2-3; 8 bases line up with TRBD1. Sequenced: blood. The CDR3, as DNA: TGTGCCAGCAGACACGGACAGGGCGTATTCACAGATACGCAGTATTTT. It specifies CASRHGQGVFTDTQYF.